This entry lists 11 T cell receptor beta chains sequenced from one sample in a study of cytomegalovirus exposure and HLA in healthy donors. Both 60 Vbeta primers and 13 Jbeta primers went into the PCR. Using immunoSEQ multiplex PCR, the repertoire was profiled, and TCRdb retains in-frame clones only, with some absent. The sample comprises approximately 65,000 clones, approximately 64% of which are singletons, and about a sixth rests with the top ten. The sample taken for sequencing was PBMCs. All receptors derive from a middle-aged man in good health and CMV-seropositive.

V gene TRBV9 combines with J gene TRBJ2-5; 9 bases align to TRBD2. The DNA end favors TRBJ2-7, so the J call may be wrong. The CDR3 runs 15 residues. Germline lookup yields CDR1 SGDLS and CDR2 YYNGEE. The DNA of the CDR3 is TGTGCCAGCAGCCCCCGTTCGGCGGGAGGGACCGAGCAGTACTTC. This gives the protein CASSPRSAGGTEQYF.

The chain is built from TRBV4-1 and TRBJ1-1, with 12 bases fitting TRBD1. CDR3 length: 17 residues. V lost 9 bases to trimming and J lost 0 bases; unmatched junction nucleotides: 11. CDR1 MGHRA and CDR2 YSYEKL come from the germline V gene. CDR3 loop: CASTKSGTGGMNTEAFF. The CDR3 DNA reads as TGCGCCAGTACTAAGTCCGGGACAGGGGGCATGAACACTGAAGCTTTCTTT.

The chain has TRBV18 and TRBJ1-2; 9 nucleotides match TRBD1. V shed 4 bases and J 6 bases; nucleotides not matched to a gene: 9. Germline lookup yields CDR1 KGHSH and CDR2 LQKENI. The CDR3 sequence is 15 residues long. In nucleotides, the CDR3 is TGTGCCAGCTCACAGGAACAGGGGGCGGAGAATGGCTACACCTTC. It is translated as CASSQEQGAENGYTF.

This chain links TRBV2 with TRBJ1-5; 11 bases align to TRBD1. Germline V lookup: CDR1 SNHLY, CDR2 FYNNEI. The CDR3 totals 13 residues. Losses at the gene ends were 11 bases for V and 6 bases for J; bases not matched to a gene: 6. The CDR3: CAFGQGAVQPQHF. The CDR3 bases are TGTGCCTTTGGACAGGGGGCGGTTCAGCCCCAGCATTTT.

The chain uses TRBV23-1 and TRBJ2-7, with D tentatively TRBD2 (7 bases). TRBV23-1 is filed as an ORF, its function uncertain. V gave up 3 bases and J gave up 0 bases, with 15 bases separating them. The CDR3 length is 16 residues. The CDR3 sequence is CASSHGGGDFSYEQYF. In nucleotides, the CDR3 is TGCGCCAGCAGTCACGGAGGGGGGGACTTCTCCTACGAGCAGTACTTC.

The rearrangement uses TRBV5-4 and TRBJ2-7; the D is unclear. Germline loops: CDR1 SGHNT, CDR2 YYREEE (reference sequence). Trimming shortened V by 2 bases and J by 1 base, and 7 bases separated the two germline ends. The CDR3 loop spans 13 amino acids. The CDR3 protein is CASSLYGSYEQYF. The CDR3 DNA follows: TGTGCCAGCAGCTTATACGGTTCCTACGAGCAGTACTTC.

V usage is TRBV4-1 and J usage is TRBJ1-3; D might be TRBD1 (5 bases). The CDR3 runs 15 residues. The V end lost 3 bases, the J end lost 0 bases, and 9 bases lay between the germline ends. Germline assignment: CDR1 MGHRA and CDR2 YSYEKL. The CDR3 loop is CASSQDTYSGNTIYF. The CDR3 coding sequence is TGCGCCAGCAGCCAGGACACCTACTCTGGAAACACCATATATTTT.

This clone showed up just once. The chain uses TRBV9 and TRBJ2-2; 11 nucleotides line up with TRBD2. Unmatched junction bases numbered 2, after V lost 1 base and J lost 6 bases. This CDR3 comprises 15 residues. CDR1 is SGDLS and CDR2 is YYNGEE in the germline V gene. Here the CDR3 reads CASSVTSGSAGELFF. The CDR3 DNA is TGTGCCAGCAGCGTAACTAGCGGGAGTGCCGGGGAGCTGTTTTTT.

This chain joins TRBV6-5 and TRBJ1-2; 8 bases map to TRBD1. The CDR3 spans 14 residues. CDR1 MNHEY and CDR2 SVGAGI come from the germline V gene. V lost 6 bases, J lost 6 bases, and 9 bases stayed unmatched. The CDR3 DNA sequence: TGTGCCAGCAGGGAAACAGGGGGATTAGATGGCTACACCTTC. Encoded protein: CASRETGGLDGYTF.

This clone was found a few times. The V gene is TRBV4-1, the J gene TRBJ2-3, with 9 bases lining up with TRBD1. CDR3 length: 15 residues. CDR1 is MGHRA and CDR2 is YSYEKL in the germline V gene. The V and J ends lost 4 bases and 3 bases, in that order; junction bases with no gene match: 5. CDR3 amino acids: CASSRSGQGTDTQYF. The DNA of the CDR3 is TGCGCCAGCAGCCGAAGCGGACAGGGGACAGATACGCAGTATTTT.

V is TRBV7-6 and J is TRBJ1-1; TRBD1 might be the D (6 bases). Germline loops: CDR1 SGHVS, CDR2 FNYEAQ. The V end was cut by 1 base, the J end by 3 bases, with 6 bases between. The CDR3 spans 13 residues. In DNA, the CDR3 is TGTGCCAGCAGCTTAGACAGGGACACTGAAGCTTTCTTT. Its translation: CASSLDRDTEAFF.